This T cell receptor (beta chain) was obtained from a study of T cells in Graves' hyperthyroidism and ophthalmopathy. Overall study context: It was at initial diagnosis, before any treatment, that peripheral blood was collected.

Fresh peripheral blood, around 9.3 ml, was the source of the PBMCs. RNA transcripts provided the source from which TCR beta CDR3 regions were amplified. With the HTBI primer set, the TCR CDR3 went through a first round of RT-PCR. TCRdb called the multiplex PCR reads again in MiXCR, with one record for every CDR3 protein. The sample has hundreds of thousands of distinct CDR3 sequences, less than 25% seen once. This clonotype was counted many times. The CDR3 length is 14 residues. The V end was cut by 3 bases, the J end by 7 bases, with 13 bases between. The clonotype comes from a woman under 40 with Graves' ophthalmopathy. Sample: blood. This chain links TRBV12-3 or TRBV12-4 with TRBJ1-5; D gene ambiguous. The CDR3 sequence: CASSFNEGGQPQHF. The DNA of the CDR3 is TGTGCCAGCAGTTTCAACGAAGGAGGCCAGCCCCAGCATTTT.